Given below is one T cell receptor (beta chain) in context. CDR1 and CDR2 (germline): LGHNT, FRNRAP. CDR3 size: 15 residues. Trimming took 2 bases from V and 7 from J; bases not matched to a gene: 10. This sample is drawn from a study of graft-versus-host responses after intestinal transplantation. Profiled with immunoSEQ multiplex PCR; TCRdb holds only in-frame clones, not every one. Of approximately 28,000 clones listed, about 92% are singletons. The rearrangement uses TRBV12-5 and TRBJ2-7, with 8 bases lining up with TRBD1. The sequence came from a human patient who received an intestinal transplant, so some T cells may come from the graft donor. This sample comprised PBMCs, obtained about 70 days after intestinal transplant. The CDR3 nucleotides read TGTGCTAGTGGTTTGACGCAGGGGGCGCATGGGGAGCAGTACTTC. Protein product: CASGLTQGAHGEQYF.